This TCR beta chain comes out of a study of CD8 T cells in Susac syndrome. Per germline, CDR1 ENHRY and CDR2 SYGVKD. This CDR3 has 12 residues. Trimming took 4 bases from V and 12 from J; bases not matched to a gene: 8. Reverse transcription of roughly 0.5 to 1 ug RNA was carried out with random hexamers. The method of amplification for TCR beta CDR3 was immunoSEQ multiplex PCR, covering 54 Vbeta and 13 Jbeta. TCRdb called the immunoSEQ multiplex PCR reads again in MiXCR, with one record for every CDR3 protein. The table records some 200,000 distinct CDR3 sequences, approximately 90% of them present only once. From blood CD8+ and CD4+ T cells, the TCR beta chain was sequenced. Those who served as multiple sclerosis controls were treatment-naive patients with stable or active relapsing-remitting disease. Negative magnetic isolation gave CD8+ and CD4+ cells; FACS enriched CD8+ TEMRA.

This sequence joins TRBV10-3 and TRBJ2-7, with 8 bases lining up with TRBD2. The receptor comes from a human donor with multiple sclerosis. Sequencing was done on a sample of CD8+ T cells from PBMCs. Written as DNA, the CDR3 is TGTGCCATCAGTGGACGGGGGGGAGACGCGTACTTC. This gives the protein CAISGRGGDAYF.